Listed below are T cell receptor beta chains from one sample, sequenced in a study of cytomegalovirus exposure and HLA in healthy donors. TCRdb's table, derived via immunoSEQ multiplex PCR, lists solely in-frame clones and lacks some. The sample consists of 250,000 to 400,000 clones, roughly 90% of them appearing once. The sequenced sample consisted of PBMCs. The receptor source for this set is a young man in good health and CMV-seronegative. Both conserved end residues are part of each CDR3. Fields, in order: V gene, clone size, J gene, D gene, CDR3 DNA, CDR3 protein. The D gene is left open where the match is weak. Rows give clone size only sometimes, using once, few, many, or a class for an expanded clone.

>TRBV7-9|NA|TRBJ1-2|TRBD1
TGTGCCAGCAGCCACACAGGGGGCGCTGGCTATGGCTACACCTTC
CASSHTGGAGYGYTF
>TRBV2|NA|TRBJ2-7|TRBD1
TGTGCCAGCAGGGGACAGGGGGGCTCCTACGAGCAGTACTTC
CASRGQGGSYEQYF
>TRBV7-9|NA|TRBJ1-6|NA
TGTGCCAGCAGCTTAACCCTCGGAGATTCACCCCTCCACTTT
CASSLTLGDSPLHF
>TRBV7-6|NA|TRBJ1-5|NA
TGTGCCAGCAGCCCCAGGGCAGGGGATCTCTCTTTT
CASSPRAGDLSF
>TRBV7-6|NA|TRBJ2-5|NA
TGTGCCAGCAGCTTAGCCCGTCTCGAGACCCAGTACTTC
CASSLARLETQYF
>TRBV6-1|NA|TRBJ1-1|TRBD1
TGTGCCAGCAGTGAAGCTCGGACAGGTTGGGGCACTGAAGCTTTCTTT
CASSEARTGWGTEAFF
>TRBV19|NA|TRBJ1-5|NA
TGTGCCAGTAGTATCGTCGGGCAGCCCCAGCATTTT
CASSIVGQPQHF
>TRBV6-5|NA|TRBJ2-7|TRBD1
TGTGCCAGCATTGGACAGGGGACTACCTACGAGCAGTACTTC
CASIGQGTTYEQYF
>TRBV7-8|NA|TRBJ2-1|NA
TGTGCCAGCAGCTGGATGGGACACGAGGCCAATGAGCAGTTCTTC
CASSWMGHEANEQFF
>TRBV5-1|NA|TRBJ2-1|TRBD2
TGCGCCAGCAGCTTGGTATTAGCGGGGGTCTCCTACAATGAGCAGTTCTTC
CASSLVLAGVSYNEQFF
>TRBV6-6|NA|TRBJ2-7|NA
TGTGCCAGCAGTTACACCCGGACAGAGTACGAGCAGTACTTC
CASSYTRTEYEQYF
>TRBV5-1|NA|TRBJ2-5|TRBD1
TGCGCCAGCAGCGAGACAGGGGGTACCCAAGAGACCCAGTACTTC
CASSETGGTQETQYF
>TRBV6-1|once|TRBJ2-2|TRBD2
TGTGCCAGCAGTGAACTAGCGGGGGACCTCACCGGGGAGCTGTTTTTT
CASSELAGDLTGELFF
>TRBV29-1|few|TRBJ1-2|NA
TGCAGCGTTGGTTCAGGATCTAACTATGGCTACACCTTC
CSVGSGSNYGYTF
>TRBV15|NA|TRBJ2-5|TRBD2
TGTGCCACCAGCAGAGGCCGGGGGGGCCAAGAGACCCAGTACTTC
CATSRGRGGQETQYF
>TRBV11-2|NA|TRBJ2-7|TRBD2
TGTGCCAGCAGCTTATTGGACGGGGGGACCTACGAGCAGTACTTC
CASSLLDGGTYEQYF
>TRBV4-3|NA|TRBJ1-4|NA
TGCGCCAGCAGCCAAGAAGTCAGGGGCAATGAAAAACTGTTTTTT
CASSQEVRGNEKLFF
>TRBV12-5|NA|TRBJ1-2|TRBD1
TGTGCTAGTGATCAACCGGGACAGGGGAACTATGGCTACACCTTC
CASDQPGQGNYGYTF
>TRBV5-1|NA|TRBJ1-1|TRBD1
TGCGCCAGCCAGGGGGTAGCCACTGAAGCTTTCTTT
CASQGVATEAFF
>TRBV7-9|NA|TRBJ1-4|NA
TGTGCCAGCAGCTTAGTAGGGGGTAATGAAAAACTGTTTTTT
CASSLVGGNEKLFF
>TRBV5-1|NA|TRBJ2-1|TRBD2
TGCGCCAGCCACAGCGGGGGGGTCGGCAATGAGCAGTTCTTC
CASHSGGVGNEQFF
>TRBV2|NA|TRBJ2-7|TRBD1
TGTGCCAGCAGTGATACGGACAGGGGACTTTACGAGCAGTACTTC
CASSDTDRGLYEQYF
>TRBV19|NA|TRBJ1-3|NA
TGTGCCAGTGGAAAACAAGACAGGCAAACTGGAAACACCATATATTTT
CASGKQDRQTGNTIYF
>TRBV29-1|NA|TRBJ2-7|TRBD1
TGCAGCGTTGGGGACAGGGAAAGGTCCTACGAGCAGTACTTC
CSVGDRERSYEQYF
>TRBV18|NA|TRBJ2-2|NA
TGTGCCAGCTCTCGACAGGTCGAGACCGGGGAGCTGTTTTTT
CASSRQVETGELFF
>TRBV5-1|NA|TRBJ2-1|TRBD2
TGCGCCAGCAGCTTTGCGGGGGACTCCTACAATGAGCAGTTCTTC
CASSFAGDSYNEQFF
>TRBV5-6|NA|TRBJ2-7|TRBD1
TGTGCCAGCAGCGAGGGGACAGGACTCTCCTACGAGCAGTACTTC
CASSEGTGLSYEQYF
>TRBV5-1|once|TRBJ1-2|TRBD1
TGCGCCAGCAGCCCAACAGGGGCGACATTCTATGGCTACACCTTC
CASSPTGATFYGYTF
>TRBV7-9|NA|TRBJ2-7|TRBD1
TGTGCCAGCAGCACCTGGACAGGGAACGAGCAGTACTTC
CASSTWTGNEQYF
>TRBV7-9|NA|TRBJ2-2|TRBD1
TGTGCCAGCAGCTTAATGGGGACAGGGAACACCGGGGAGCTGTTTTTT
CASSLMGTGNTGELFF
>TRBV19|NA|TRBJ2-2|NA
TGTGCCAGTAGTATAGTGGCTCTCGGGGAGCTGTTTTTT
CASSIVALGELFF
>TRBV29-1|NA|TRBJ2-7|NA
TGCAGCGTTGGCCAGGCTCCCTACGAGCAGTACTTC
CSVGQAPYEQYF
>TRBV27|NA|TRBJ1-1|NA
TGTGCCAGCAGTTTAAGAGGGGGTAGCACTGAAGCTTTCTTT
CASSLRGGSTEAFF
>TRBV5-6|NA|TRBJ2-1|NA
TGTGCCAGCTGTCCGGGGGTCAACAATGAGCAGTTCTTC
CASCPGVNNEQFF